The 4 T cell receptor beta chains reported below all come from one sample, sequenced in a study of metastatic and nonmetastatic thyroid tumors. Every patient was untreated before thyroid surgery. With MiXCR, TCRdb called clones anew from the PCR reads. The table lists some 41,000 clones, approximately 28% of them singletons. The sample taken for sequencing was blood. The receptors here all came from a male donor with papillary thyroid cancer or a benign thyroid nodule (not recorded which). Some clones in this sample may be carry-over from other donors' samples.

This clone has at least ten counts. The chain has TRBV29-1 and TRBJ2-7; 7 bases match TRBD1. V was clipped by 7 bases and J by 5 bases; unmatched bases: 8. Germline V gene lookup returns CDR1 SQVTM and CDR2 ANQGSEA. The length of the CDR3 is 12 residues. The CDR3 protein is CSANLQGNEQYF. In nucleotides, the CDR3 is TGCAGCGCGAATCTACAGGGGAACGAGCAGTACTTC.

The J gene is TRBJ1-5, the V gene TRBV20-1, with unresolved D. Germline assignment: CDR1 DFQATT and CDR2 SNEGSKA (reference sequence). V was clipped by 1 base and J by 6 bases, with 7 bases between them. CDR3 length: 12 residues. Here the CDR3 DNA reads TGCAGTGCTAGAGGTGGTATTCAGCCCCAGCATTTT. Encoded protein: CSARGGIQPQHF.

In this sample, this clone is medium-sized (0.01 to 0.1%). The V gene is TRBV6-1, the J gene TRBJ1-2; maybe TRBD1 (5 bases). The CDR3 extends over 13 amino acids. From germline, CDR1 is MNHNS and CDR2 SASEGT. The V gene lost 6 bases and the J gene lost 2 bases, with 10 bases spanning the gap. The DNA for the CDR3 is TGTGCCAGCAGATCGACAGCGAACTATGGCTACACCTTC. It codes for CASRSTANYGYTF.

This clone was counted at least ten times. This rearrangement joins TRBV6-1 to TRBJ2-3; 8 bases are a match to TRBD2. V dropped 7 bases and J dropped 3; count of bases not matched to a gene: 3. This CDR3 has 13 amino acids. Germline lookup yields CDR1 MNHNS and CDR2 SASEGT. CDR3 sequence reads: CASNGRGTDTQYF. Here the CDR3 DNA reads TGTGCCAGCAACGGGAGGGGGACAGATACGCAGTATTTT.